The rows below give T cell receptor beta chains drawn from one sample of a study of T cells in Graves' hyperthyroidism and ophthalmopathy. TCRdb recomputed calls from the multiplex PCR reads with MiXCR, one row per CDR3 protein. Of under 300,000 distinct CDR3 sequences in the sample, roughly 15% were seen once. Input material: blood. The receptors here all came from a woman in her twenties or thirties with Graves' hyperthyroidism that later progressed to Graves' ophthalmopathy. CDR3s include the opening cysteine and the closing phenylalanine or tryptophan. The D gene is left open where the match is weak. Rows may omit the clone size; those that give it use once, few, many or a size class.

d_gene: .
j_gene: TRBJ1-1
abundance: many
v_gene: TRBV27
CDR3aa: CASSLSANTEAFF
CDR3nt: TGTGCCAGCAGTTTATCGGCGAACACTGAAGCTTTCTTT

d_gene: .
j_gene: TRBJ2-7
abundance: .
v_gene: TRBV7-2
CDR3aa: CASSFSYYEQYF
CDR3nt: TGTGCCAGCAGCTTTAGTTACTACGAGCAGTACTTC

d_gene: .
j_gene: TRBJ2-7
abundance: many
v_gene: TRBV27
CDR3aa: CASSPLESQSYEQYF
CDR3nt: TGTGCCAGCAGTCCCTTGGAGAGCCAGTCCTACGAGCAGTACTTC

d_gene: TRBD1
j_gene: TRBJ1-6
abundance: many
v_gene: TRBV10-3
CDR3aa: CAISVDRGPFNSPLHF
CDR3nt: TGTGCCATCAGTGTGGACAGGGGGCCATTTAATTCACCCCTCCACTTT

d_gene: .
j_gene: TRBJ2-7
abundance: many
v_gene: TRBV7-8
CDR3aa: CASSSGPKTYEQYF
CDR3nt: TGTGCCAGCAGCTCGGGACCGAAGACCTACGAGCAGTACTTC

d_gene: .
j_gene: TRBJ2-5
abundance: many
v_gene: TRBV29-1
CDR3aa: CSVSQETQYF
CDR3nt: TGCAGCGTTTCACAAGAGACCCAGTACTTC

d_gene: .
j_gene: TRBJ2-1
abundance: many
v_gene: TRBV4-3
CDR3aa: CASSQGGLYNEQFF
CDR3nt: TGCGCCAGCAGCCAAGGGGGTCTTTACAATGAGCAGTTCTTC

d_gene: TRBD1
j_gene: TRBJ2-7
abundance: many
v_gene: TRBV27
CDR3aa: CASIGILTGQVYEQYF
CDR3nt: TGTGCCAGCATCGGGATCCTGACGGGACAGGTCTACGAGCAGTACTTC

d_gene: .
j_gene: TRBJ1-5
abundance: .
v_gene: TRBV30
CDR3aa: CAWSRLDQPQHF
CDR3nt: TGTGCCTGGAGCCGTTTGGATCAGCCCCAGCATTTT

d_gene: .
j_gene: TRBJ2-5
abundance: few
v_gene: TRBV5-1
CDR3aa: CASSFEALQTQYF
CDR3nt: TGCGCCAGCAGCTTCGAGGCACTCCAGACCCAGTACTTC

d_gene: .
j_gene: TRBJ1-5
abundance: few
v_gene: TRBV28
CDR3aa: CASSLNQPQHF
CDR3nt: TGTGCCAGCAGTTTAAATCAGCCCCAGCATTTT

d_gene: .
j_gene: TRBJ2-7
abundance: many
v_gene: TRBV3-1
CDR3aa: CASSQGQSPYEQYF
CDR3nt: TGTGCCAGCAGCCAGGGACAATCGCCCTACGAGCAGTACTTC

d_gene: .
j_gene: TRBJ2-7
abundance: few
v_gene: TRBV27
CDR3aa: CASSSPLGNEQYF
CDR3nt: TGTGCCAGCAGTTCCCCTCTGGGGAACGAGCAGTACTTC

d_gene: .
j_gene: TRBJ1-2
abundance: many
v_gene: TRBV30
CDR3aa: CAWSLANSGYTF
CDR3nt: TGTGCCTGGAGTCTGGCTAACAGTGGCTACACCTTC

d_gene: .
j_gene: TRBJ2-6
abundance: .
v_gene: TRBV6-2/TRBV6-3
CDR3aa: CASSYIGAGANVLTF
CDR3nt: TGTGCCAGCAGTTACATCGGGGCCGGGGCCAACGTCCTGACTTTC

d_gene: .
j_gene: TRBJ1-4
abundance: many
v_gene: TRBV29-1
CDR3aa: CSVEAWTEQGNEKLFF
CDR3nt: TGCAGCGTTGAAGCTTGGACAGAGCAGGGAAATGAAAAACTGTTTTTT

d_gene: .
j_gene: TRBJ2-7
abundance: .
v_gene: TRBV4-3
CDR3aa: CASSQEADGGSHHSYEQYF
CDR3nt: TGCGCCAGCAGCCAAGAAGCGGACGGTGGGTCACATCATTCCTACGAGCAGTACTTC

d_gene: TRBD2
j_gene: TRBJ2-1
abundance: many
v_gene: TRBV28
CDR3aa: CASSLGLATNEQFF
CDR3nt: TGTGCCAGCAGTTTGGGACTAGCGACAAATGAGCAGTTCTTC

d_gene: .
j_gene: TRBJ2-3
abundance: many
v_gene: TRBV5-1
CDR3aa: CASSMGLLTDTQYF
CDR3nt: TGCGCCAGCTCGATGGGACTTCTCACAGATACGCAGTATTTT